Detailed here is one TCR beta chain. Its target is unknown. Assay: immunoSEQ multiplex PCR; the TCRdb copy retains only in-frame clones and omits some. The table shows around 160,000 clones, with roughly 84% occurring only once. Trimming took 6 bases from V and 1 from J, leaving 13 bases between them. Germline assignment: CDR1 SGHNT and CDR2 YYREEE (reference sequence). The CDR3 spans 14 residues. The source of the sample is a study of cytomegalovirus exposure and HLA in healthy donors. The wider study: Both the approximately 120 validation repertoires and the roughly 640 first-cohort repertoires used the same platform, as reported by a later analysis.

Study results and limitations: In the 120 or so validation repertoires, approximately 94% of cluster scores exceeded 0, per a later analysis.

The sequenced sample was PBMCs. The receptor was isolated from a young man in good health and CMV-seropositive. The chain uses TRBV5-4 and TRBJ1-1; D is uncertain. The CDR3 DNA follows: TGTGCCAGCATCAAGGAGGGCGGGAACACTGAAGCTTTCTTT. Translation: CASIKEGGNTEAFF.